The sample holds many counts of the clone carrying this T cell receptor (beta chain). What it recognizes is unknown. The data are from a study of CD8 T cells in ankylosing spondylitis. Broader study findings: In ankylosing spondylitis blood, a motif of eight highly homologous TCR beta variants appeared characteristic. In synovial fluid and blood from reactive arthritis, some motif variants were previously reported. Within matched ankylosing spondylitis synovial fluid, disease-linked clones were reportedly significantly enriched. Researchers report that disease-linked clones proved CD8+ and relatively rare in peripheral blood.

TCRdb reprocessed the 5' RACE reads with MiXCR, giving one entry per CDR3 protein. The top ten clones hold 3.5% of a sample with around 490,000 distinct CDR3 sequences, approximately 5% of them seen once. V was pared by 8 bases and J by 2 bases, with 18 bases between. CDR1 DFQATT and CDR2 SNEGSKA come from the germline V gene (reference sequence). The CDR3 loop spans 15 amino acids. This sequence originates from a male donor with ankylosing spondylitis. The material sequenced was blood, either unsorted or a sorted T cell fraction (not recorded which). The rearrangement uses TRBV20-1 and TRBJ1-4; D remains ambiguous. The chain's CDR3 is CSCTRVSFTNEKLFF. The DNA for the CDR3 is TGCAGTTGCACAAGGGTCTCCTTCACTAATGAAAAACTGTTTTTT.